This is a list of T cell receptor beta chains from one sample in a study of tissue T cells after allogeneic stem cell transplantation. Profiling relied on immunoSEQ multiplex PCR, and the TCRdb table lists in-frame clones only, not all of them. The table records thousands of clones, roughly 60% of them present only once. The starting material was tissue from the jejunum, obtained at autopsy. The receptors derive from a male donor aged 60 or over with lung cancer. CDR3s leave out the opening cysteine and the closing phenylalanine or tryptophan. The D gene is left open where the match is weak.

d_call	v_call	cdr3_aa
TRBD2	TRBV6-2/TRBV6-3	ASSYGSGLVSDTQY
NA	TRBV19	ASSILGVQPQH
TRBD2	TRBV15	ATSSTSGGANYNEQF
NA	TRBV4-3	ASSQGAGTHSTDTQY
TRBD2	TRBV6-5	ASYTASGRTYEQY
TRBD1	TRBV10-3	AIHSGQGDGYT
NA	TRBV3-1/TRBV3-2	ASSQVRRAEAF
NA	TRBV7-9	ASSLHRGDTEAF
TRBD2	TRBV11-2	ASSSRAGGPLYEQY
NA	TRBV5-1	ASSPPSADEKLF
TRBD2	TRBV5-1	ASSLIREGYEQY
NA	TRBV6-5	ASSPRGPFGQY
NA	TRBV6-5	ASSYGGGEQY
NA	TRBV6-5	ASSYQNQPQH
NA	TRBV7-9	ASSLERSSYNEQF
TRBD1	TRBV7-2	ASSLARGQAQGYT
NA	TRBV6-6	ASSYLGVVG
NA	TRBV3-1/TRBV3-2	ASSQSQGLTEAF
TRBD1	TRBV5-1	ASSRDSQEKLF
TRBD1	TRBV15	ATSRGRGTGQETQY
NA	TRBV7-2	ASSFYGNTIY
NA	TRBV19	ASRSGGGGELF
NA	TRBV7-2	ASSQNPGGSTKLNIQY
TRBD1	TRBV13	ASSTWTGNTEAF
NA	TRBV5-4	ASMGRGGNEQF
TRBD2	TRBV6-2/TRBV6-3	ASSFSGGSSYEQY
TRBD2	TRBV7-9	ASSLDPGLDQETQY
NA	TRBV6-1	ASSEGQAAISYNSPLH
NA	TRBV9	ASSENNLNTEAF
NA	TRBV3-1/TRBV3-2	ASSHGRIYGYT
NA	TRBV12-3/TRBV12-4	ASNAGLTTHT
NA	TRBV14	ASSQGKREQY
NA	TRBV15	ATSREGRVNSPLH
TRBD2	TRBV7-3	ASSNTRASGVLN
NA	TRBV19	ASSRSYNSPLH
NA	TRBV7-2	ASSLQQAYEQY
TRBD2	TRBV7-9	ASSFLRLAVGYNEQF
NA	TRBV27	ASSFMAANYGYT
TRBD2	TRBV5-4	ASSAGLAGGQETQY
NA	TRBV3-1/TRBV3-2	ASSQLRDTYEQY
NA	TRBV5-1	ASSLSVEGYNEQF
NA	TRBV7-2	ASSLEVQPYGYT
TRBD1	TRBV7-9	ASGPPTGEEKLF
NA	TRBV10-1	ASSESGAYTQY
NA	TRBV28	ASSLSGEQY
TRBD2	TRBV5-1	ASRVLAGLNEQF
NA	TRBV6-5	ASSWDAPSSYNEQF
NA	TRBV7-2	ASSSRLTSSEYEQY
TRBD2	TRBV7-8	ASSGYGRALGETQY
TRBD1	TRBV18	ASSPQTGHTEAF
NA	TRBV6-6	ASRGGASTDTQY
NA	TRBV18	ASSPPGRPLDTQY
TRBD1	TRBV7-6	ASSLVGTGDGYT
NA	TRBV10-2	ASSEKGMNTEAF
NA	TRBV27	ASSIREGYGYT